Below, 23 T cell receptor beta chains from the same sample are listed, as sequenced in a study of cytomegalovirus exposure and HLA in healthy donors. Researchers ran the PCR with 60 Vbeta and 13 Jbeta primers. Sequencing used immunoSEQ multiplex PCR; TCRdb keeps in-frame clones, though not all of them. The table has about 120,000 clones, 77% seen once. Sequenced material: PBMCs. These receptors all stem from a human donor in good health.

This clone came up a few times. V is TRBV9 and J is TRBJ2-7; D gene uncertain. V lost 3 bases, J lost 3 bases, and 7 bases lay in between. CDR3 length: 12 residues. CDR1 is SGDLS and CDR2 is YYNGEE in the germline V gene. CDR3 loop: CASSGGGYEQYF. In nucleotides, the CDR3 is TGTGCCAGCAGCGGCGGCGGCTACGAGCAGTACTTC. The complete variable domain, with remaining parts taken from reference TRBV9 and TRBJ2-7, reads DSGVTQTPKHLITATGQRVTLRCSPRSGDLSVYWYQQSLDQGLQFLIQYYNGEERAKGNILERFSAQQFPDLHSELNLSSLELGDSALYFCASSGGGYEQYFGPGTRLTVT.

The count of this clone is one. The V gene is TRBV30, the J gene TRBJ2-2; no reliable D call. CDR1 and CDR2 (germline): GTSNPN, SVGIG (reference sequence). The CDR3 consists of 13 residues. Deletions cut 2 bases from V and 3 bases from J, with 7 bases between. The CDR3 DNA is TGTGCCTGGAGTCCCCGGTACACCGGGGAGCTGTTTTTT. Amino acid sequence: CAWSPRYTGELFF.

V is TRBV19 and J is TRBJ2-7, with 9 bases that match TRBD1. CDR1 LNHDA and CDR2 SQIVND come from the germline V gene (reference sequence). There are 13 residues in the CDR3. V lost 5 bases and J lost 6; bases outside the gene matches: 5. The CDR3 sequence is CASSSSQGAEQYF. The CDR3 coding sequence is TGTGCCAGTAGTTCCTCACAGGGGGCCGAGCAGTACTTC.

This clone has a single count. The chain combines TRBV19 with TRBJ1-5; D remains ambiguous. The CDR3 runs to 15 residues. The V gene's germline CDR1 is LNHDA and CDR2 SQIVND (reference sequence). V gave up 2 bases and J gave up 1 base, with 9 bases separating them. The CDR3 DNA follows: TGTGCCAGTAGTATATCCGGGGTGAGCAATCAGCCCCAGCATTTT. Its translation: CASSISGVSNQPQHF.

The chain joins TRBV15 to TRBJ1-1, with D possibly being TRBD1 (5 bases). Germline CDR1 and CDR2: LNHNV and YYDKDF (reference sequence). The V end lost 1 base, the J end lost 6 bases, and 12 bases lay between the germline ends. This CDR3 has 14 residues. CDR3 protein: CATSRVGGRPEAFF. CDR3 DNA sequence: TGTGCCACCAGCAGAGTGGGGGGTCGGCCTGAAGCTTTCTTT.

This chain connects TRBV10-2 to TRBJ2-1; 12 bases line up with TRBD1. From germline, CDR1 is WSHSY and CDR2 SAAADI. The CDR3 extends over 13 amino acids. The junction had 6 bases not matched to a gene; V was cut back by 9 bases and J by 9 bases. The CDR3 DNA reads as TGCGCCAGTACGGGACAGGGGGCCGTTGAGCAGTTCTTC. Translated: CASTGQGAVEQFF.

The chain has TRBV6-1 and TRBJ2-3; tentative D call: TRBD2 (6 bases). Looked up from germline, CDR1 is MNHNS and CDR2 is SASEGT. The CDR3 is 15 residues long. Trimming cost V 3 bases and J 1 base, with 11 bases left between them. The CDR3 sequence: CASSDQRARTDTQYF. In DNA, the CDR3 is TGTGCCAGCAGTGATCAGCGGGCGCGCACAGATACGCAGTATTTT.

The V and J genes are TRBV4-1 and TRBJ2-7, with D perhaps matching TRBD2 (6 bases). Germline V gene sequence: CDR1 MGHRA, CDR2 YSYEKL. The germline V and J ends were trimmed by 3 bases and 7 bases, with 13 bases remaining between them. The CDR3 is made up of 13 amino acids. The chain's CDR3 is CASSQALGGEQYF. CDR3 coding DNA: TGCGCCAGCAGCCAGGCTCTGGGGGGAGAGCAGTACTTC.

The chain joins TRBV19 to TRBJ1-6; perhaps TRBD1 as D (6 bases). From germline, CDR1 is LNHDA and CDR2 SQIVND (reference sequence). The CDR3 covers 14 residues. Trimming shortened V by 5 bases and J by 6 bases, and 11 bases separated the two germline ends. CDR3 protein: CASSVTGTNSPLHF. The CDR3 nucleotides are TGTGCCAGTAGTGTAACAGGGACTAATTCACCCCTCCACTTT.

The chain combines TRBV28 with TRBJ2-1; 8 nucleotides align to TRBD2. The V and J ends lost 5 bases and 4 bases, in that order; junction bases with no gene match: 10. The CDR3 has 16 amino acids. The germline V gene has CDR1 MDHEN and CDR2 SYDVKM. The CDR3 loop is CASSLLAEIPYNEQFF. DNA of the CDR3: TGTGCCAGCAGTCTACTAGCGGAGATACCTTACAATGAGCAGTTCTTC. Combining the CDR3 with reference TRBV28 and TRBJ2-1 gives the whole variable domain DVKVTQSSRYLVKRTGEKVFLECVQDMDHENMFWYRQDPGLGLRLIYFSYDVKMKEKGDIPEGYSVSREKKERFSLILESASTNQTSMYLCASSLLAEIPYNEQFFGPGTRLTVL.

This clone was picked up a small number of times. The CDR3 nucleotides are TGTGCCAGCAGCTTGGGGGTTGGGTCAGGGGGTACTGAAGCTTTCTTT. Its translation is CASSLGVGSGGTEAFF. The rearrangement links TRBV5-4 to TRBJ1-1; 7 positions match TRBD1. CDR3 length: 16 amino acids. Germline trimming cut 0 bases from V and 5 bases from J; bases unmatched to any gene: 10. CDR1 is SGHNT, CDR2 YYREEE, per germline (reference sequence).

V gene TRBV6-5 combines with J gene TRBJ2-5, with 10 bases identical to TRBD2. The last part of the DNA fits TRBJ2-7 better; the J call may be wrong. Germline values: CDR1 MNHEY, CDR2 SVGAGI. There are 16 residues in the CDR3. The DNA for the CDR3 is TGTGCCAGCAGTTACTCTTTTAGCGGGAGGTTCTACGAGCAGTACTTC. Amino acids: CASSYSFSGRFYEQYF.

The chain uses TRBV15 and TRBJ1-1; D is uncertain. The V gene's germline CDR1 is LNHNV and CDR2 YYDKDF (reference sequence). The CDR3 covers 15 residues. Trimming stripped 0 bases from V and 7 bases from J, with 15 bases between. The CDR3 loop reads CATSRDRLGEVEAFF. As DNA, the CDR3 is TGTGCCACCAGCAGAGATAGGCTTGGGGAGGTTGAAGCTTTCTTT. Using reference TRBV15 and TRBJ1-1 for the parts outside the CDR3, the full variable domain is DAMVIQNPRYQVTQFGKPVTLSCSQTLNHNVMYWYQQKSSQAPKLLFHYYDKDFNNEADTPDNFQSRRPNTSFCFLDIRSPGLGDTAMYLCATSRDRLGEVEAFFGQGTRLTVV.

This clone was recorded only once. The rearrangement uses TRBV5-4 and TRBJ1-1; 10 positions agree with TRBD1. Germline-derived CDR1 and CDR2 are SGHNT and YYREEE (reference sequence). J gave up 0 bases and V 5 bases, and 7 bases lay outside the gene matches. The CDR3 spans 16 residues. The CDR3: CASRSGTGAMNTEAFF. The CDR3 coding sequence is TGTGCCAGCAGATCCGGGACAGGGGCCATGAACACTGAAGCTTTCTTT.

V is TRBV7-2 and J is TRBJ1-1; D is possibly TRBD1 (6 bases). CDR1 is SGHTA, CDR2 FQGNSA, per germline. V was cut by 7 bases and J by 6 bases, with 18 bases left in between. There are 14 residues in the CDR3. The CDR3 DNA reads TGTGCCAGCACCCATACTACAGGGATCTCTGAAGCTTTCTTT. Amino acids: CASTHTTGISEAFF.

This clone was seen more than once but under ten times. The chain couples TRBV5-6 to TRBJ2-3, with a tentative D call TRBD1 (5 bases). Looked up from germline, CDR1 is SGHDT and CDR2 is YYEEEE. The V end lost 2 bases, the J end lost 1 base, and 11 bases lay between the germline ends. The CDR3 spans 15 residues. The DNA of the CDR3 is TGTGCCAGCAGCTTTGACAGTATTCGCACAGATACGCAGTATTTT. Its translation is CASSFDSIRTDTQYF.

The chain combines TRBV7-9 with TRBJ1-2, with D possibly matching TRBD1 (5 bases). The CDR3 loop spans 13 amino acids. V lost 4 bases, J lost 2 bases, and 8 bases lay in between. The germline gives CDR1 SEHNR, CDR2 FQNEAQ (reference sequence). The CDR3 sequence: CASSYQGNYGYTF. In nucleotides, the CDR3 is TGTGCCAGCAGCTACCAGGGCAACTATGGCTACACCTTC.

This clone occurred a few times. The chain has TRBV11-2 and TRBJ2-7; 7 nucleotides line up with TRBD2. The CDR3 contains 14 residues. J gave up 6 bases and V 6 bases, and 11 bases lay outside the gene matches. Germline V lookup: CDR1 SGHAT, CDR2 FQNNGV. This CDR3 reads CASSPNRGGGEQYF. The CDR3 DNA is TGTGCCAGCAGTCCTAACCGAGGCGGGGGCGAGCAGTACTTC. The full variable domain, in which reference TRBV11-2 and TRBJ2-7 provide the parts outside the CDR3, is EAGVAQSPRYKIIEKRQSVAFWCNPISGHATLYWYQQILGQGPKLLIQFQNNGVVDDSQLPKDRFSAERLKGVDSTLKIQPAKLEDSAVYLCASSPNRGGGEQYFGPGTRLTVT.

V gene TRBV18 combines with J gene TRBJ2-6; no firm D call. The CDR3 spans 15 residues. Deletions cut 3 bases from V and 0 bases from J, with 6 bases between. In germline, CDR1 is KGHSH, CDR2 LQKENI. The CDR3 DNA reads TGTGCCAGCTCACCCGTAGTCTCTGGGGCCAACGTCCTGACTTTC. This gives the protein CASSPVVSGANVLTF.

There are a few counts of this clone. This chain connects TRBV18 to TRBJ1-4; unclear D gene. The V gene lost 6 bases and the J gene lost 7 bases, with 6 bases spanning the gap. The CDR3 totals 11 residues. Looked up from germline, CDR1 is KGHSH and CDR2 is LQKENI. The CDR3 loop is CASSLGEKLFF. The CDR3 region has the DNA TGTGCCAGCTCCCTAGGTGAAAAACTGTTTTTT.

This clone was seen only once. The chain carries TRBV11-2 and TRBJ2-7; 9 bases match TRBD2. CDR3 size: 14 residues. V trimming: 7 bases; J trimming: 5 bases; junction bases outside the gene matches: 9. The germline gives CDR1 SGHAT, CDR2 FQNNGV. In nucleotides, the CDR3 is TGTGCCAGCACCCCGGGACTAGCCGGCCACGAGCAGTACTTC. Translated: CASTPGLAGHEQYF.

The DNA for the CDR3 is TGTGCCAGCGGACCCGGGACTAGCAGGGAGACCCAGTACTTC. This codes for CASGPGTSRETQYF. The V and J genes are TRBV2 and TRBJ2-5; 9 bases map to TRBD2. The junction had 9 bases not matched to a gene; V was cut back by 8 bases and J by 5 bases. The CDR3 has 14 amino acids. Germline V gene sequence: CDR1 SNHLY, CDR2 FYNNEI.

This chain links TRBV5-1 with TRBJ2-2; possible D gene TRBD1, 6 bases. The CDR3 extends over 14 amino acids. Between the trimmed V and J ends, which lost 4 bases and 2 bases, there was a span of 9 bases. Per the germline V gene, CDR1 is SGHRS and CDR2 is YFSETQ. In DNA, the CDR3 is TGCGCCAGCAGCGAGGGGGATAACACCGGGGAGCTGTTTTTT. It is translated as CASSEGDNTGELFF.